This record looks at one T cell receptor beta chain sequence and its context. This sample is part of a study of blood T cell repertoires in COVID-19. Clones were read by immunoSEQ multiplex PCR, and TCRdb kept only the in-frame ones, dropping some. This table holds 65,000 to 85,000 clones, roughly 84% found once. Germline V gene sequence: CDR1 SGHTS, CDR2 YDEGEE. The length of the CDR3 is 13 residues. V lost 1 base and J lost 7; bases outside the gene matches: 2. This TCR derives from a woman aged 18-29 years with acute or convalescent COVID-19. Sequencing used peripheral blood. J is TRBJ1-2 and V is TRBV5-8; TRBD1 matches at 9 bases. The chain's CDR3 is CASSLRTGVGYTF. The DNA for the CDR3 is TGTGCCAGCAGCTTGAGGACAGGGGTTGGCTACACCTTC.